Following are 8 T cell receptor beta chains from one sample sequenced in a study of T cell responses to AZD1222 COVID-19 vaccine. Measured with immunoSEQ multiplex PCR; TCRdb has only the in-frame clones, and not every one. The table shows around 120,000 clones, with approximately 90% occurring only once. Specimen: peripheral blood, collected on day 0 of AZD1222 vaccination. All receptors derive from an adult in good health.

This clone was detected a few times. This sequence joins TRBV24-1 and TRBJ2-1; tentative D call: TRBD2 (6 bases). CDR3 length: 16 amino acids. The V and J ends lost 5 bases and 8 bases respectively, with 21 bases between them. Germline loops: CDR1 KGHDR, CDR2 SFDVKD. The CDR3 coding sequence is TGTGCCACCAGTGGTATGCGAGGAGGGCGGTTCGATGAGCAGTTCTTC. Its translation: CATSGMRGGRFDEQFF.

The V and J genes are TRBV9 and TRBJ1-2; D not certain. The CDR3 consists of 15 residues. Germline V CDR1 and CDR2: SGDLS, YYNGEE. Trimming pared 4 bases from V and 3 bases from J, leaving 16 bases between. Here the CDR3 DNA reads TGTGCCAGCAGCCCCAGCACGGACCCTGACTATGGCTACACCTTC. Translated, it gives CASSPSTDPDYGYTF.

The rearrangement links TRBV6-2 or TRBV6-3 to TRBJ2-7; no reliable D call. Trimming took off 6 bases at V and 7 bases at J, with 22 bases between the two ends. The germline gives CDR1 MNHEY, CDR2 SVGEGT. The CDR3 has 15 residues. The DNA for the CDR3 is TGTGCCAGCAGCCCGGCGGCGCATGCGACGTGGGAGCAGTACTTC. Amino acid sequence: CASSPAAHATWEQYF.

V usage is TRBV27 and J usage is TRBJ1-1; TRBD1 might be the D (5 bases). CDR3 length equals 13 residues. Deletions cut 8 bases from V and 1 base from J, with 11 bases between. Germline-derived CDR1 and CDR2 are MNHEY and SMNVEV (reference sequence). The CDR3 here is CASGWQGNTEAFF. DNA for the CDR3: TGTGCCAGCGGATGGCAGGGGAACACTGAAGCTTTCTTT.

This rearrangement joins TRBV18 to TRBJ2-2; 8 positions match TRBD2. The J segment lost 2 bases and the V segment lost 0 bases, leaving 5 bases of the junction unmatched. Germline V gene lookup returns CDR1 KGHSH and CDR2 LQKENI. The CDR3 runs 17 residues. The CDR3 sequence: CASSPPPGGVNTGELFF. In DNA, the CDR3 is TGTGCCAGCTCACCACCTCCGGGAGGGGTCAACACCGGGGAGCTGTTTTTT.

The rearrangement links TRBV6-5 to TRBJ2-3, with 7 bases that match TRBD2. Germline CDR1 is MNHEY and CDR2 is SVGAGI. Germline trimming cut 2 bases from V and 2 bases from J; bases unmatched to any gene: 7. The CDR3 has 16 amino acids. Here the CDR3 DNA reads TGTGCCAGCAGTTACGGCGCGGGGGACGACACAGATACGCAGTATTTT. Translation gives CASSYGAGDDTDTQYF.

This clone has only one observation. The chain employs TRBV4-3 and TRBJ1-6; D gene uncertain. Trimming took 0 bases from V and 3 from J, leaving 3 bases between them. This CDR3 is built from 14 residues. CDR1 and CDR2 from the germline V gene are LGHNA and YSLEER. The CDR3: CASSQDNYNSPLHF. CDR3 DNA sequence: TGCGCCAGCAGCCAAGACAACTATAATTCACCCCTCCACTTT.

This chain connects TRBV28 to TRBJ1-2; 11 positions agree with TRBD1. This CDR3 comprises 16 residues. V lost 5 bases and J lost 3; bases outside the gene matches: 8. Germline loops: CDR1 MDHEN, CDR2 SYDVKM. CDR3 in DNA: TGTGCCAGCAGTGCCCCCGGGACAGGGGGGGACTATGGCTACACCTTC. It translates to CASSAPGTGGDYGYTF.